These 23 T cell receptor beta chains came from one sample sequenced in a study of blood T cell repertoires in COVID-19. Produced via immunoSEQ multiplex PCR; TCRdb's table is partial and in-frame only. The sample lists some 70,000 clones; 70% to 90% were seen once. Sequencing input: peripheral blood. Source of these receptors: a woman aged 80 or over with active COVID-19.

CDR3 protein: CSVEDPETGRETQYF. DNA of the CDR3: TGCAGCGTTGAAGATCCTGAGACAGGGCGAGAGACCCAGTACTTC. This chain links TRBV29-1 with TRBJ2-5, with 7 bases fitting TRBD1. The CDR3 has 15 residues. Unmatched junction bases numbered 8, after V lost 0 bases and J lost 4 bases. Germline CDR1 and CDR2: SQVTM and ANQGSEA.

The V and J genes are TRBV28 and TRBJ2-5; D unclear. Germline lookup yields CDR1 MDHEN and CDR2 SYDVKM. Trimming pared 5 bases from V and 5 bases from J, leaving 6 bases between. The CDR3 is made up of 11 amino acids. The DNA for the CDR3 is TGTGCCAGCAGTGCCAGGGAGACCCAGTACTTC. Its translation is CASSARETQYF.

The V and J genes are TRBV14 and TRBJ1-4; no clear D gene. CDR3 length: 18 residues. Germline V gene data show CDR1 as SGHDN and CDR2 as FVKESK. V shed 9 bases and J shed 8 bases, with 31 bases lying between them. In DNA form, the CDR3 reads TGTGCCAGAGGACGGGAGGGCTGGCTTGGGAGGTCGGACGAAAAACTGTTTTTT. Amino acids: CARGREGWLGRSDEKLFF. Full variable domain (missing parts from reference TRBV14 and TRBJ1-4): EAGVTQFPSHSVIEKGQTVTLRCDPISGHDNLYWYRRVMGKEIKFLLHFVKESKQDESGMPNNRFLAERTGGTYSTLKVQPAELEDSGVYFCARGREGWLGRSDEKLFFGSGTQLSVL.

J is TRBJ1-2 and V is TRBV28; 10 nucleotides agree with TRBD1. Unmatched junction bases numbered 11, after V lost 2 bases and J lost 8 bases. Germline CDR1 and CDR2: MDHEN and SYDVKM. The length of the CDR3 is 16 residues. CDR3 coding DNA: TGTGCCAGCAGTTTACCGGGACAGGGGTCCTCAGGAGGCTACACCTTC. Its protein is CASSLPGQGSSGGYTF.

This chain connects TRBV25-1 to TRBJ2-1; possible D gene TRBD1, 5 bases. The CDR3 spans 14 residues. Looked up from germline, CDR1 is MGHDK and CDR2 is SYGVNS. The V end was cut by 1 base, the J end by 1 base, with 5 bases between. CDR3 sequence reads: CASSESGSYNEQFF. In nucleotides, the CDR3 is TGTGCCAGCAGTGAATCAGGGTCCTACAATGAGCAGTTCTTC.

The rearrangement links TRBV5-4 to TRBJ2-1, with D perhaps matching TRBD2 (5 bases). The CDR3 loop spans 13 amino acids. CDR1 and CDR2 from the germline V gene are SGHNT and YYREEE (reference sequence). The CDR3: CVASAEHYNEQFF. The DNA of the CDR3 is TGTGTAGCGTCGGCGGAGCACTACAATGAGCAGTTCTTC.

The V and J genes are TRBV5-1 and TRBJ2-7; 12 nucleotides align to TRBD2. Trimming at V came to 4 bases and at J to 0 bases, leaving 5 bases not matched to a gene. This CDR3 is built from 16 residues. CDR1 SGHRS and CDR2 YFSETQ come from the germline V gene. The CDR3 loop reads CASSRGTSGHSYEQYF. CDR3 in DNA: TGCGCCAGCAGCCGGGGGACTAGCGGGCACTCCTACGAGCAGTACTTC.

This sequence joins TRBV9 and TRBJ1-4; D is undetermined. The ends were cut back, 3 bases at V and 4 bases at J, with 7 bases in the middle. Germline V gene data show CDR1 as SGDLS and CDR2 as YYNGEE. The CDR3 consists of 13 residues. The CDR3 protein is CASSGRGNEKLFF. As DNA, the CDR3 is TGTGCCAGCAGCGGCCGGGGTAATGAAAAACTGTTTTTT.

The chain combines TRBV28 with TRBJ2-1; TRBD2 aligns across 7 bases. V dropped 5 bases and J dropped 8; count of bases not matched to a gene: 6. This CDR3 comprises 13 residues. Looked up from germline, CDR1 is MDHEN and CDR2 is SYDVKM. In DNA, the CDR3 is TGTGCCAGCAGTGAGAGGACTAGTCATGAGCAGTTCTTC. Encoded protein: CASSERTSHEQFF.

This chain uses TRBV24-1 with TRBJ2-3; 8 bases fit TRBD1. Unmatched junction bases numbered 7, after V lost 2 bases and J lost 1 base. Germline CDR1 and CDR2: KGHDR and SFDVKD. The CDR3 consists of 17 residues. The CDR3 protein is CATSDSRGPQGTDTQYF. The CDR3 region has the DNA TGTGCCACCAGTGATTCCAGGGGGCCTCAAGGCACAGATACGCAGTATTTT.

The J gene is TRBJ1-3, the V gene TRBV10-3; possible D gene TRBD1, 6 bases. In germline, CDR1 is ENHRY, CDR2 SYGVKD. The CDR3 length is 14 residues. Trimming stripped 3 bases from V and 3 bases from J, with 9 bases between. CDR3: CAISDRGGGNTIYF. The CDR3 nucleotides read TGTGCCATCAGTGACAGGGGTGGTGGAAACACCATATATTTT.

This clone was detected a few times. The junction and the germline gene differ at one end; a read error may be behind it. The chain links TRBV6-1 to TRBJ1-2, with 7 bases lining up with TRBD1. This CDR3 has 13 amino acids. Germline CDR1 is MNHNS and CDR2 is SASEGT. This chain's CDR3 is CASREDRAYGYTF. In nucleotides, the CDR3 is TGTGCCAGCAGGGAAGACAGGGCTTATGGCTACACCTTC.

The CDR3 coding sequence is TGCGCCAGCAGCTTGGGGACAGACGGATTGAACACTGAAGCTTTCTTT. It encodes CASSLGTDGLNTEAFF. The chain recombines TRBV5-1 with TRBJ1-1; D might be TRBD1 (6 bases). Per the germline V gene, CDR1 is SGHRS and CDR2 is YFSETQ. This CDR3 region has 16 residues. V was pared by 0 bases and J by 0 bases, with 12 bases between.

Written as DNA, the CDR3 is TGTGCCAGCAGCCACGAGTTCACTAGCGGGAGCGCAGATACGCAGTATTTT. Protein product: CASSHEFTSGSADTQYF. This chain links TRBV28 with TRBJ2-3, with 11 bases identical to TRBD2. Per germline, CDR1 MDHEN and CDR2 SYDVKM. This CDR3 has 17 amino acids. The trim removed 6 bases at V and 4 bases at J, leaving 12 bases unmatched.

The V and J genes are TRBV6-5 and TRBJ2-1; TRBD2 matches 8 bases. Per germline, CDR1 MNHEY and CDR2 SVGAGI. CDR3 length: 16 amino acids. Losses at the gene ends were 0 bases for V and 10 bases for J; bases not matched to a gene: 11. Here the CDR3 DNA reads TGTGCCAGCAGTTACTCGGGTAGCGGGACGATTAGGGAGCAGTTCTTC. This encodes CASSYSGSGTIREQFF.

This clone turned up a few times. The rearrangement uses TRBV10-3 and TRBJ2-2; TRBD1 agrees at 8 bases. The CDR3 contains 17 residues. The ends lost 1 base at V and 7 bases at J; junction bases unmatched: 11. Germline assignment: CDR1 ENHRY and CDR2 SYGVKD. The CDR3 DNA follows: TGTGCCATCAGTGAGTTTGTAGGACAGGGAGCCGGCGGGGAGCTGTTTTTT. Amino acids: CAISEFVGQGAGGELFF.

The V and J genes are TRBV2 and TRBJ1-1; weak D call: TRBD1 (6 bases). The CDR3 has 14 amino acids. Germline assignment: CDR1 SNHLY and CDR2 FYNNEI. Trimming stripped 7 bases from V and 1 base from J, with 13 bases between. The CDR3 DNA is TGTGCCAGCAATCCCCGAGGGGGGAACACTGAAGCTTTCTTT. Amino acids: CASNPRGGNTEAFF. The whole variable domain, filled in from reference TRBV2 and TRBJ1-1, reads EPEVTQTPSHQVTQMGQEVILRCVPISNHLYFYWYRQILGQKVEFLVSFYNNEISEKSEIFDDQFSVERPDGSNFTLKIRSTKLEDSAMYFCASNPRGGNTEAFFGQGTRLTVV.

The chain combines TRBV4-2 with TRBJ2-1; 10 nucleotides align to TRBD2. The CDR3 length is 19 residues. Per the germline V gene, CDR1 is LGHNA and CDR2 is YNFKEQ. J gave up 0 bases and V 3 bases, and 11 bases lay outside the gene matches. The CDR3 reads CASSQAGTSAYFSYNEQFF. CDR3 DNA: TGTGCCAGCAGCCAGGCCGGGACTAGCGCCTACTTCTCCTACAATGAGCAGTTCTTC.

This sequence joins TRBV12-3 or TRBV12-4 and TRBJ2-7; possible D gene TRBD2, 5 bases. With 0 bases removed from V and 5 bases from J, the gap between germline ends came to 8 bases. This CDR3 has 13 amino acids. CDR3 loop: CASSLAGVHEQYF. CDR3 nucleotide sequence: TGTGCCAGCAGTTTAGCGGGAGTGCACGAGCAGTACTTC.

As concerns this clone: Compared with germline, one end of the junction differs, possibly owing to a read error. The chain combines TRBV11-2 with TRBJ2-7; a weak D match, TRBD1 (5 bases). Germline CDR1 SGHAT, CDR2 FQNNGV. This CDR3 spans 13 amino acids. The CDR3 protein is CASSLEWGDDLRF. The CDR3 DNA follows: TGTGCCAGCAGCTTAGAATGGGGCGACGACCTGCGCTTC. Full variable domain (rest looked up from reference TRBV11-2 and TRBJ2-7): EAGVAQSPRYKIIEKRQSVAFWCNPISGHATLYWYQQILGQGPKLLIQFQNNGVVDDSQLPKDRFSAERLKGVDSTLKIQPAKLEDSAVYLCASSLEWGDDLRFGPGTRLTVT.

This clone appeared once. J is TRBJ2-1 and V is TRBV6-1, with 7 bases fitting TRBD2. The CDR3 contains 15 residues. Germline trimming cut 2 bases from V and 6 bases from J; bases unmatched to any gene: 7. Germline values: CDR1 MNHNS, CDR2 SASEGT. The CDR3 here is CASSEWGGEANEQFF. The CDR3 region has the DNA TGTGCCAGCAGTGAATGGGGGGGAGAGGCCAATGAGCAGTTCTTC.

This clone showed up just a few times. The rearrangement joins TRBV7-9 to TRBJ1-4; possible D gene TRBD1, 6 bases. CDR1 is SEHNR and CDR2 is FQNEAQ in the germline V gene (reference sequence). V was trimmed by 4 bases and J by 0 bases, leaving 9 bases between them. The CDR3 length is 15 residues. CDR3 bases: TGTGCCAGCAGCTCAGGGGACGCAACTAATGAAAAACTGTTTTTT. This encodes CASSSGDATNEKLFF.

The chain uses TRBV27 and TRBJ1-1; 9 positions agree with TRBD1. CDR3 length equals 16 residues. CDR1 and CDR2 from the germline V gene are MNHEY and SMNVEV (reference sequence). Trimming removed 5 bases from V and 1 base from J; junction bases left unmatched: 8. The CDR3 here is CASSPTGGGRNTEAFF. For the CDR3, the DNA is TGTGCCAGCAGTCCCACAGGGGGCGGGAGGAACACTGAAGCTTTCTTT.